This T cell receptor (beta chain) was recorded in a study of T cell changes during pregnancy in multiple sclerosis. Libraries were prepared by immunoSEQ multiplex PCR; TCRdb keeps only in-frame clonotypes and omits some of them. The sample has 80,000 to 100,000 clones, about nine tenths seen once. The V end lost 3 bases, the J end lost 7 bases, and 16 bases lay between the germline ends. Germline V gives CDR1 KGHSY, CDR2 FQNENV. The length of the CDR3 is 14 residues. This TCR was sampled from a female donor in good health, enrolled as a control in a pregnancy study. The chain employs TRBV16 and TRBJ2-7; D call uncertain. Sequenced here: peripheral blood, sampled in the second trimester of pregnancy. The CDR3 loop is CASSHRLGQREQYF. CDR3 DNA sequence: TGTGCCAGCAGCCACAGACTCGGTCAGAGGGAGCAGTACTTC.